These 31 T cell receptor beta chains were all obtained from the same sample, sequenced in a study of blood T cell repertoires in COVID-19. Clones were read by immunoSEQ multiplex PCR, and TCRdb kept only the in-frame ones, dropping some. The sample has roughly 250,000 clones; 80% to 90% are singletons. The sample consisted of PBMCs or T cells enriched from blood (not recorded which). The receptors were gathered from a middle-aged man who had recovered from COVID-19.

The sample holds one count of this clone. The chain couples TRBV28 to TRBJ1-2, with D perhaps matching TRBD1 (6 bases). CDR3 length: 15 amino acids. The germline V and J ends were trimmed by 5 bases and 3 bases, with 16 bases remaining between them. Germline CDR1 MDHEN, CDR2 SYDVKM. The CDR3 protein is CASSPLGGVDYGYTF. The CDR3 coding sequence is TGTGCCAGCAGTCCCTTAGGGGGGGTGGACTATGGCTACACCTTC.

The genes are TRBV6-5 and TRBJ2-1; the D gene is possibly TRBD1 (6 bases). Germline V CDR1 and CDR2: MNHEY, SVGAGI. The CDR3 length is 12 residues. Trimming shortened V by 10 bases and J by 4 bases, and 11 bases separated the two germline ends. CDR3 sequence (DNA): TGTGCCACCAACAGGGAGTACAATGAGCAGTTCTTC. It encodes CATNREYNEQFF.

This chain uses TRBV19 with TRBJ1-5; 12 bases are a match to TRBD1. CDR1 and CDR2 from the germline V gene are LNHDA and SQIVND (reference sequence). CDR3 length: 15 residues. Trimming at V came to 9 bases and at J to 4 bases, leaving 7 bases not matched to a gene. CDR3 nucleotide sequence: TGTGCCAGCGAGCGGGACAGGGGGCGGAATCAGCCCCAGCATTTT. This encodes CASERDRGRNQPQHF.

This CDR3 reads CASSQVGGGSGNTIYF. CDR3 coding DNA: TGTGCCAGCAGCCAAGTCGGAGGTGGCTCTGGAAACACCATATATTTT. V and J are TRBV4-2 and TRBJ1-3, with unresolved D. The V end was cut by 1 base, the J end by 0 bases, with 10 bases between. This CDR3 contains 16 residues. Per germline, CDR1 LGHNA and CDR2 YNFKEQ.

The CDR3 DNA reads as TGTGCCAGCAGCTTAGCGCGGATAGGCGGGGGCCCTCGAAACAATGAGCAGTTCTTC. Translating gives CASSLARIGGGPRNNEQFF. The rearrangement joins TRBV7-9 to TRBJ2-1; D may be TRBD2 (7 bases). The CDR3 covers 19 residues. With 0 bases removed from V and 5 bases from J, the gap between germline ends came to 23 bases. The germline CDR1 and CDR2 sequences are SEHNR and FQNEAQ (reference sequence).

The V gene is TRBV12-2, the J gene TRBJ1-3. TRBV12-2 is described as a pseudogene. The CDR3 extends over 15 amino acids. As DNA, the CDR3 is TGTGCAAGTCGCTTAAGAACGGGGACTGGAAACACCATATATTTT. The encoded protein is CASRLRTGTGNTIYF.

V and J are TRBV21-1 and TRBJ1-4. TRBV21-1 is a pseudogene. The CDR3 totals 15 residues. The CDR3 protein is CASSVREGGGEKLFF. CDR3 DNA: TGTGCCAGCAGCGTCCGGGAGGGTGGTGGTGAAAAACTGTTTTTT.

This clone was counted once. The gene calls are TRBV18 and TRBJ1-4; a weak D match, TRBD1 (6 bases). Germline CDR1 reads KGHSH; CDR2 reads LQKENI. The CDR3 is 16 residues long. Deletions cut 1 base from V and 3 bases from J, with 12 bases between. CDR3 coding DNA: TGTGCCAGCTCACCACTTGCAGGGGCCGCTAATGAAAAACTGTTTTTT. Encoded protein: CASSPLAGAANEKLFF.

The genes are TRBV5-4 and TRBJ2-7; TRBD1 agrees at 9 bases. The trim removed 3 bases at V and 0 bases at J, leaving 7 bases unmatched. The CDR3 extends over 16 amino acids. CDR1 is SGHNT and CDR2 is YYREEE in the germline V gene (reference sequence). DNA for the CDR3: TGTGCCAGCAGCTCCCCGGGACAGGGAATCTCCTACGAGCAGTACTTC. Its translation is CASSSPGQGISYEQYF. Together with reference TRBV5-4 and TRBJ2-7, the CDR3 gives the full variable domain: ETGVTQSPTHLIKTRGQQVTLRCSSQSGHNTVSWYQQALGQGPQFIFQYYREEENGRGNFPPRFSGLQFPNYSSELNVNALELDDSALYLCASSSPGQGISYEQYFGPGTRLTVT.

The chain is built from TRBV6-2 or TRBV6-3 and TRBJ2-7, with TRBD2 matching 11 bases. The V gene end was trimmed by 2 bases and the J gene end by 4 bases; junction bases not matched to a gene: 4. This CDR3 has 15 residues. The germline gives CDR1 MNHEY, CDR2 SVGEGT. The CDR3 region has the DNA TGTGCCAGCAGTTACCCCGGGACTAGCGGATACGAGCAGTACTTC. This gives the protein CASSYPGTSGYEQYF.

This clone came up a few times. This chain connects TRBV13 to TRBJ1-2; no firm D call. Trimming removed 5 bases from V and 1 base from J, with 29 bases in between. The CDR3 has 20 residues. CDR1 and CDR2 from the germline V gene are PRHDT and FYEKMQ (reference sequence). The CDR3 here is CASSPIGLYRGQSRNYGYTF. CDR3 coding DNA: TGTGCCAGCAGCCCGATAGGGCTATATAGAGGGCAGAGTCGTAACTATGGCTACACCTTC. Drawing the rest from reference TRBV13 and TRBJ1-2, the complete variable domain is AAGVIQSPRHLIKEKRETATLKCYPIPRHDTVYWYQQGPGQDPQFLISFYEKMQSDKGSIPDRFSAQQFSDYHSELNMSSLELGDSALYFCASSPIGLYRGQSRNYGYTFGSGTRLTVV.

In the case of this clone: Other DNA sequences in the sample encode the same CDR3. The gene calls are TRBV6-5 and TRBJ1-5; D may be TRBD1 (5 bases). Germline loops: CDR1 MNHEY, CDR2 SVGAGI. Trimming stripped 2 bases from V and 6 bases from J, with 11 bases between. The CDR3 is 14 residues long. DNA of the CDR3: TGTGCCAGCAGTTACGTTCAGGGTTTTCAGCCCCAGCATTTT. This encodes CASSYVQGFQPQHF.

CDR3 DNA sequence: TGTGCCAGCAGCGGACTCGACGGACAGGGATATAGCAATCAGCCCCAGCATTTT. This translates into CASSGLDGQGYSNQPQHF. The chain links TRBV11-3 to TRBJ1-5; 8 nucleotides align to TRBD1. CDR3 length: 18 amino acids. With V trimmed by 5 bases and J by 0 bases, 12 bases remained unmatched. CDR1 and CDR2 from the germline V gene are SGHNT and YENEEA.

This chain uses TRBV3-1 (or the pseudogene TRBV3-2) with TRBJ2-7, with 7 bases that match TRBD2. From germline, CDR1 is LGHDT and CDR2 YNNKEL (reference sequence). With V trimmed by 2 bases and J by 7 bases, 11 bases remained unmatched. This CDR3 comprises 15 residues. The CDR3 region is CASSQPSGFYGEQYF. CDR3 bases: TGTGCCAGCAGCCAACCTAGCGGATTTTACGGGGAGCAGTACTTC.

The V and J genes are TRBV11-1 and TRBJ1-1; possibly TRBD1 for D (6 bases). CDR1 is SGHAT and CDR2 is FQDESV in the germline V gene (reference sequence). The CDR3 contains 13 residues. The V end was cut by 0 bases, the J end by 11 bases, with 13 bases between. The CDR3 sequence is CASSLALGGGAFF. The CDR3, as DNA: TGTGCCAGCAGCTTAGCCCTAGGGGGGGGCGCTTTCTTT. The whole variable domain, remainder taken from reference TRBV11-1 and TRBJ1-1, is EAEVAQSPRYKITEKSQAVAFWCDPISGHATLYWYRQILGQGPELLVQFQDESVVDDSQLPKDRFSAERLKGVDSTLKIQPAELGDSAMYLCASSLALGGGAFFGQGTRLTVV.

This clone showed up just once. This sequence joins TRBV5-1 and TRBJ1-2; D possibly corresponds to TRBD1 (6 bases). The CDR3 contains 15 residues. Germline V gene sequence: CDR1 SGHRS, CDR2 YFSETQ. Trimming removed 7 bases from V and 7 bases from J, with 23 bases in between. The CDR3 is CASRQSPGGRGGYTF. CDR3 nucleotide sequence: TGCGCCAGCCGCCAATCCCCGGGGGGGCGGGGTGGCTACACCTTC.

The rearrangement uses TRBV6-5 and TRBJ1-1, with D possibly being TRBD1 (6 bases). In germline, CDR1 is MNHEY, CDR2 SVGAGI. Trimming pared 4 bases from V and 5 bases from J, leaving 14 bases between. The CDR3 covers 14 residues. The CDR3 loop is CASSLSGAQTEAFF. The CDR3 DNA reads TGTGCCAGCAGTTTGTCAGGGGCGCAGACTGAAGCTTTCTTT.

CDR3 DNA: TGTGCCAGCAGTGAAACAGCCGTCTACGAGCAGTACTTC. It specifies CASSETAVYEQYF. This chain connects TRBV2 to TRBJ2-7; unclear D gene. V was clipped by 2 bases and J by 3 bases, with 8 bases between them. CDR1 SNHLY and CDR2 FYNNEI come from the germline V gene. This CDR3 comprises 13 residues.

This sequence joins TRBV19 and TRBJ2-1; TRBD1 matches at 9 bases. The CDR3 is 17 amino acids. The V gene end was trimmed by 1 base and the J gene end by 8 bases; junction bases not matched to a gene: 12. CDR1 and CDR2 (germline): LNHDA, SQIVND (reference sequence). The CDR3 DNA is TGTGCCAGTAGTATAGTTGCGGGACAGGGAGTTAACCATGAGCAGTTCTTC. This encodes CASSIVAGQGVNHEQFF.

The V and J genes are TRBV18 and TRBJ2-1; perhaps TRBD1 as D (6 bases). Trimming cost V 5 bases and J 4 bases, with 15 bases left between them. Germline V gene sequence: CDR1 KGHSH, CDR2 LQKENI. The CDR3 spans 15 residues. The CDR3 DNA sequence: TGTGCCAGCTCAGACCAGGGGAAATCTTACAATGAGCAGTTCTTC. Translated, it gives CASSDQGKSYNEQFF.

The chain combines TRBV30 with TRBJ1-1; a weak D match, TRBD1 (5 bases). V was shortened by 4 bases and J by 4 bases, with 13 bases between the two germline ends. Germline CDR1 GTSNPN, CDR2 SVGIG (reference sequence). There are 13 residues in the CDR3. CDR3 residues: CAWTTAIGTEAFF. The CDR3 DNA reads TGTGCCTGGACGACAGCGATTGGCACTGAAGCTTTCTTT.

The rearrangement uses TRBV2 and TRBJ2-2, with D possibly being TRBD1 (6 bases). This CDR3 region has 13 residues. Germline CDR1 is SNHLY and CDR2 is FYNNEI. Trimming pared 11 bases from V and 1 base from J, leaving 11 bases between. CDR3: CAARQVNTGELFF. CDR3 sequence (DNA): TGTGCCGCACGACAGGTGAACACCGGGGAGCTGTTTTTT.

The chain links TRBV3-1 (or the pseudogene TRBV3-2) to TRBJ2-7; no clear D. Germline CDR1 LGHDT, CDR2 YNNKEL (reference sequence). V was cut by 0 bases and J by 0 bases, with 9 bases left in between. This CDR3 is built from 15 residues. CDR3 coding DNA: TGTGCCAGCAGCCAAGACCCATCTAGCTCCTACGAGCAGTACTTC. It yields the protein CASSQDPSSSYEQYF.

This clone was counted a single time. In DNA form, the CDR3 reads TGTGCCAGCAGCTGGGCGAGCGGCGCGAACACCGGGGAGCTGTTTTTT. Translating gives CASSWASGANTGELFF. The V gene is TRBV11-2, the J gene TRBJ2-2, with a possible D match to TRBD2 (5 bases). This CDR3 is built from 16 residues. Germline V gene data show CDR1 as SGHAT and CDR2 as FQNNGV. Trimming removed 4 bases from V and 0 bases from J, with 12 bases in between.

CDR3 bases: TGTGCCAGCAGTAAGAACATCGGACTTCTCTACGAGCAGTACTTC. It specifies CASSKNIGLLYEQYF. V gene TRBV7-3 combines with J gene TRBJ2-7; TRBD2 might be the D (5 bases). Trimming stripped 6 bases from V and 3 bases from J, with 18 bases between. Germline values: CDR1 SGHTA, CDR2 FQGTGA. The CDR3 is 15 amino acids.

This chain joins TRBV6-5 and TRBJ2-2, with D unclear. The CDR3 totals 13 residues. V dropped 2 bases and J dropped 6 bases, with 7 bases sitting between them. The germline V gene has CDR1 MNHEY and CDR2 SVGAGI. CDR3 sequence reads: CASSYGVPGELFF. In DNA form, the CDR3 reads TGTGCCAGCAGTTACGGAGTCCCCGGGGAGCTGTTTTTT.

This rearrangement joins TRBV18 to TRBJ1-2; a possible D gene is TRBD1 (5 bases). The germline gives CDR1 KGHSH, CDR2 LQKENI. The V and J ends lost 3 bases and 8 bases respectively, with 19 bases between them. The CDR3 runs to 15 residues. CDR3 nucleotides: TGTGCCAGCTCACCGGTCACGGATGGGGCTGCCGGCTACACCTTC. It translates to CASSPVTDGAAGYTF.

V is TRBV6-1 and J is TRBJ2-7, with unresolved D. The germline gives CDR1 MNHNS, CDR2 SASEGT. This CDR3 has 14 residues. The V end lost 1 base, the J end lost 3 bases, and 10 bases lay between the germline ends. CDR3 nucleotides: TGTGCCAGCAGTGAAGGGCCCTCGAACTACGAGCAGTACTTC. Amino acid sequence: CASSEGPSNYEQYF.

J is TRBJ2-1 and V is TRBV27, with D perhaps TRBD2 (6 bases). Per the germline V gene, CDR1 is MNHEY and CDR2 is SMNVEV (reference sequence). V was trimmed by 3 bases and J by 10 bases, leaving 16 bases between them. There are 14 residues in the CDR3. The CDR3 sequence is CASSLAGISAEQFF. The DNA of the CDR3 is TGTGCCAGCAGTTTGGCGGGGATCTCCGCAGAGCAGTTCTTC.

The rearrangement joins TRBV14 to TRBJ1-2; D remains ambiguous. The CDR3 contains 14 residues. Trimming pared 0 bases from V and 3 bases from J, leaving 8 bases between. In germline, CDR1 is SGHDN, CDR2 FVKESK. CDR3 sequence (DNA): TGTGCCAGCAGCCAAGAGACATCCTACTATGGCTACACCTTC. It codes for CASSQETSYYGYTF. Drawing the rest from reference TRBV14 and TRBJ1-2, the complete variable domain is EAGVTQFPSHSVIEKGQTVTLRCDPISGHDNLYWYRRVMGKEIKFLLHFVKESKQDESGMPNNRFLAERTGGTYSTLKVQPAELEDSGVYFCASSQETSYYGYTFGSGTRLTVV.

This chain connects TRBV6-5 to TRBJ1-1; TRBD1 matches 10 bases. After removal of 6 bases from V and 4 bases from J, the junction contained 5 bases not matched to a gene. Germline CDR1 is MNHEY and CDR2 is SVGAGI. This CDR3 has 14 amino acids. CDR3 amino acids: CASRPGQGSTEAFF. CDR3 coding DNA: TGTGCCAGCAGGCCGGGACAGGGGAGCACTGAAGCTTTCTTT.